Detailed here is one TCR beta chain. This CDR3 contains 15 residues. V shed 3 bases and J 0 bases; nucleotides not matched to a gene: 6. Germline V gene data show CDR1 as GTSNPN and CDR2 as SVGIG (reference sequence). The data were taken from a study of T cell changes during pregnancy in multiple sclerosis. Here immunoSEQ multiplex PCR was the method, and the copy in TCRdb shows in-frame clones only, minus some. The sample includes about 100,000 clones, roughly 90% of them seen just once. The rearrangement uses TRBV30 and TRBJ1-2; 8 bases fit TRBD1. The clonotype comes from a female donor with multiple sclerosis, enrolled in a pregnancy study. Material: peripheral blood, obtained after pregnancy. The CDR3: CAWRRTGITNYGYTF. CDR3 coding DNA: TGTGCCTGGAGGCGGACAGGGATCACTAACTATGGCTACACCTTC.